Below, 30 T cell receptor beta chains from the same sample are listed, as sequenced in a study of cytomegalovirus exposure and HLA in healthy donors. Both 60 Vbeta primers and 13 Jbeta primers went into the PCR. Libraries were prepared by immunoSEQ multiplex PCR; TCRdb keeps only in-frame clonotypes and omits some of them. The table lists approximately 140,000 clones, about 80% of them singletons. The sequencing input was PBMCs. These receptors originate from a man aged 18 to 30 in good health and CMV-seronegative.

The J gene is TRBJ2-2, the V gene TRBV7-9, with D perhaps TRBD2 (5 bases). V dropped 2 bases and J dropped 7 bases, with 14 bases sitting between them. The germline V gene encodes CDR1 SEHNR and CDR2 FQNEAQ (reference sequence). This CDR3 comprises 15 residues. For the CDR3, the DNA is TGTGCCAGCAGCTTACCCGGGGAAGGCGGCGGGGAGCTGTTTTTT. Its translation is CASSLPGEGGGELFF.

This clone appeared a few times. This CDR3 is CARSTDRSSYNSPLHF. CDR3 coding DNA: TGTGCCAGAAGCACGGACAGGAGCTCCTATAATTCACCCCTCCACTTT. The chain carries TRBV5-3 and TRBJ1-6, with 7 bases that match TRBD1. TRBV5-3 is an open reading frame, and its role is uncertain. V lost 4 bases to trimming and J lost 0 bases; unmatched junction nucleotides: 4. The CDR3 is 16 residues long.

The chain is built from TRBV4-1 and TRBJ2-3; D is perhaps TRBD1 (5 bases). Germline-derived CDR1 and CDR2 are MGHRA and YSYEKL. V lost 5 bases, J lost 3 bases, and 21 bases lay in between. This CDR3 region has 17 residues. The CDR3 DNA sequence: TGCGCCAGCAGCTTGGCACGCGGACAACGGATTACAGATACGCAGTATTTT. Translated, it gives CASSLARGQRITDTQYF.

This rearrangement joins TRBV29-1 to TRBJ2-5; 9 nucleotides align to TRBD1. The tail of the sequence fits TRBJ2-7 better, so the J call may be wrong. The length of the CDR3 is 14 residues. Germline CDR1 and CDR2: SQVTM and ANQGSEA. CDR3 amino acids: CSVEDLGQGYEQYF. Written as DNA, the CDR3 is TGCAGCGTTGAAGACCTGGGACAGGGATACGAGCAGTACTTC.

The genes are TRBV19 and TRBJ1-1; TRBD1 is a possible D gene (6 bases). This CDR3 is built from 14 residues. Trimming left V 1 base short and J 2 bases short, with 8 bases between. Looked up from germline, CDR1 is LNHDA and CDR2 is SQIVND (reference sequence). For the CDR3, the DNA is TGTGCCAGTAGTATAGGGGGGCTAAACACTGAAGCTTTCTTT. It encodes CASSIGGLNTEAFF. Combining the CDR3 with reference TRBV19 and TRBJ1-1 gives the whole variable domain DGGITQSPKYLFRKEGQNVTLSCEQNLNHDAMYWYRQDPGQGLRLIYYSQIVNDFQKGDIAEGYSVSREKKESFPLTVTSAQKNPTAFYLCASSIGGLNTEAFFGQGTRLTVV.

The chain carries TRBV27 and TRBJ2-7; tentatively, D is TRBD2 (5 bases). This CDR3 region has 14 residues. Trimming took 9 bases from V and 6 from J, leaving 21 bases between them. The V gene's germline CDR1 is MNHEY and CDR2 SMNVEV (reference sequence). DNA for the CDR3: TGTGCCAGACTAACCCTAGGACCGGGATGCGAGCAGTACTTC. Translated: CARLTLGPGCEQYF.

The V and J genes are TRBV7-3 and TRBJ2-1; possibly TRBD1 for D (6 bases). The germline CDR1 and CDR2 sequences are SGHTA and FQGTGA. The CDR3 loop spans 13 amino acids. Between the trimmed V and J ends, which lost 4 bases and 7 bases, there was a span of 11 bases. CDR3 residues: CASSSYRENEQFF. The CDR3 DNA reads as TGTGCCAGCAGCTCTTACAGGGAGAATGAGCAGTTCTTC.

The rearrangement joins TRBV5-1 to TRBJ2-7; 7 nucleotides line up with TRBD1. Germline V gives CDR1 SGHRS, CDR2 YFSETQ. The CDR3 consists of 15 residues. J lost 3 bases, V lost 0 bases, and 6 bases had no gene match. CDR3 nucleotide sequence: TGCGCCAGCAGCTTGGTGTCGGGACAGAACTACGAGCAGTACTTC. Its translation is CASSLVSGQNYEQYF.

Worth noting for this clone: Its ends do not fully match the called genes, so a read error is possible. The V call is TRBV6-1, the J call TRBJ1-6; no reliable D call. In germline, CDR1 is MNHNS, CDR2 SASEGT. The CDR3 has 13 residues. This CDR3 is CASSGNRDSPLHF. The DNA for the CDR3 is TGTGCCAGCAGTGGAAACAGAGATTCGCCCCTCCACTTT.

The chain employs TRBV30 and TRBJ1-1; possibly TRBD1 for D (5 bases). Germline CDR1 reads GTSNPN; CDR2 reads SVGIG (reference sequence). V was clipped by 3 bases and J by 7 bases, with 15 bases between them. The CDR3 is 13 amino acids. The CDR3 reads CAWRHRTPFEAFF. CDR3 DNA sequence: TGTGCCTGGAGGCACAGGACCCCCTTTGAAGCTTTCTTT.

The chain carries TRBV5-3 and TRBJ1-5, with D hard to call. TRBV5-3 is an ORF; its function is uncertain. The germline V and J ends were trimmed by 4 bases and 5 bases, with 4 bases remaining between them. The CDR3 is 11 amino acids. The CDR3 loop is CARSQDQPQHF. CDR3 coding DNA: TGTGCCAGAAGCCAGGATCAGCCCCAGCATTTT.

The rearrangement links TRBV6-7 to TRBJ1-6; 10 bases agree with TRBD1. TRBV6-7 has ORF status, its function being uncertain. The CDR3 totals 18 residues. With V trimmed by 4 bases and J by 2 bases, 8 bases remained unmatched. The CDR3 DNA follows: TGTGCCAGCAGTTCCCCTGACAGGGGGCGCGCCTATAATTCACCCCTCCACTTT. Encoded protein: CASSSPDRGRAYNSPLHF.

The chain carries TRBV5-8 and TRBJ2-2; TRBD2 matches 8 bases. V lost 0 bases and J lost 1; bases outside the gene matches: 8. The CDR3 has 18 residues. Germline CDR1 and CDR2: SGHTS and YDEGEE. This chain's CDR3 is CASSLVPLAGKNTGELFF. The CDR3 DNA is TGTGCCAGCAGCTTGGTCCCCTTAGCGGGAAAGAACACCGGGGAGCTGTTTTTT.

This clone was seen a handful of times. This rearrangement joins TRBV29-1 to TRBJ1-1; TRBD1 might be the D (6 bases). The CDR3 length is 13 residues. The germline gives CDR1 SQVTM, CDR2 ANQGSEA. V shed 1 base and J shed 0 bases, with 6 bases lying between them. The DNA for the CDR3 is TGCAGCGTTGAAGGGACAGTGAACACTGAAGCTTTCTTT. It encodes CSVEGTVNTEAFF.

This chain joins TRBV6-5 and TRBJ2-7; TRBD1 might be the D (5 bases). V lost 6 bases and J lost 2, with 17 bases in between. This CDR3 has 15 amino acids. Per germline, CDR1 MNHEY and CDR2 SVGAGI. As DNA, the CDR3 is TGTGCCAGCAGCCCTTACGACAAAGGGGCCTACGAGCAGTACTTC. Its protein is CASSPYDKGAYEQYF.

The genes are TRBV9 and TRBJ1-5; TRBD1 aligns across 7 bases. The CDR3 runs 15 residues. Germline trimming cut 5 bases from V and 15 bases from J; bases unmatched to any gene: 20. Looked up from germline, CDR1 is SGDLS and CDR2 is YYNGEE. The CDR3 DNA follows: TGTGCCAGCAGTCAACAATCAGGGGGTTCTCCGTATCGGCATTTT. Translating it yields CASSQQSGGSPYRHF.

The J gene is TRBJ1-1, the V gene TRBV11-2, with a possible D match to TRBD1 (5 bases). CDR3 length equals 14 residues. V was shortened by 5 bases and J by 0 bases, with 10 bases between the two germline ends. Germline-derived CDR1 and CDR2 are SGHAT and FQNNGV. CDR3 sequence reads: CASSRGTMNTEAFF. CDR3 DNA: TGTGCCAGCAGCCGGGGGACTATGAACACTGAAGCTTTCTTT.

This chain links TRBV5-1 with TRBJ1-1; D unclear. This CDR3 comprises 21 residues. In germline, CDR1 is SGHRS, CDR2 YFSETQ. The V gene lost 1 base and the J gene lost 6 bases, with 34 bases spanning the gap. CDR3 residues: CASSLTDPRKASVVMEAEAFF. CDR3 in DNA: TGCGCCAGCAGCTTGACTGACCCACGAAAAGCCTCCGTAGTTATGGAGGCTGAAGCTTTCTTT.

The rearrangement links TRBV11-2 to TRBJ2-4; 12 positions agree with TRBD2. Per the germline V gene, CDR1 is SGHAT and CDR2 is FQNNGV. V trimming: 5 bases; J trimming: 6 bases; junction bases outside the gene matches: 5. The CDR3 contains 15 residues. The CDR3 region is CASSATSGGRNIQYF. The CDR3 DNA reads TGTGCCAGCAGCGCCACTAGCGGGGGGAGAAACATTCAGTACTTC.

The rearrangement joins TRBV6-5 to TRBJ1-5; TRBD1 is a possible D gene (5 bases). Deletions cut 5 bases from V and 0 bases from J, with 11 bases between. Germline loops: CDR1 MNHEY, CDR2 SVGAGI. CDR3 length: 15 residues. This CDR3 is CASSPDRPSNQPQHF. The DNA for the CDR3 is TGTGCCAGCAGTCCCGACAGACCTAGCAATCAGCCCCAGCATTTT.

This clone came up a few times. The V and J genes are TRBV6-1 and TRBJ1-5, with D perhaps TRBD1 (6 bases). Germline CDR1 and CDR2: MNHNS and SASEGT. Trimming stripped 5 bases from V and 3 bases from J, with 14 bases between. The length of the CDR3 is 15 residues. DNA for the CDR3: TGTGCCAGCAGTCCAGACCGGACAGTCAATCAGCCCCAGCATTTT. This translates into CASSPDRTVNQPQHF.

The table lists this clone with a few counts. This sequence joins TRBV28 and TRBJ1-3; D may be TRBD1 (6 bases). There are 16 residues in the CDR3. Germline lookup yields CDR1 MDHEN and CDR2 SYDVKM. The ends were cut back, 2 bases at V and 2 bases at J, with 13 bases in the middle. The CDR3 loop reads CASSLEGVIAGNTIYF. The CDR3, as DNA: TGTGCCAGCAGTTTAGAGGGGGTCATAGCTGGAAACACCATATATTTT.

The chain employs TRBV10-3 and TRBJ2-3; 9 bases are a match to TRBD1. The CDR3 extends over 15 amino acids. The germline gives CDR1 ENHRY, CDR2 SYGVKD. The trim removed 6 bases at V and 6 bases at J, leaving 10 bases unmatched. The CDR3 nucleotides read TGTGCCATCAGCCCGACAGGGGGTAAGGCGGATACGCAGTATTTT. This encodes CAISPTGGKADTQYF.

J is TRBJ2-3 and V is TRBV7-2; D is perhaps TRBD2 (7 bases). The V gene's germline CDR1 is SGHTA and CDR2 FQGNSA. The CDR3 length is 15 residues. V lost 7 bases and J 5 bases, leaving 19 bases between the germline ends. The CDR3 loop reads CASKLGGGRGDTQYF. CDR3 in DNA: TGTGCCAGCAAATTAGGGGGAGGGCGGGGAGATACGCAGTATTTT.

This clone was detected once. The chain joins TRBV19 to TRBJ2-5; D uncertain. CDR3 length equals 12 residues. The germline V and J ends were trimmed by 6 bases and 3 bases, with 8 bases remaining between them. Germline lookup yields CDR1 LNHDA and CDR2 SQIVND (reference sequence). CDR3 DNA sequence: TGTGCCAGTAGCCCCAATGAAGAGACCCAGTACTTC. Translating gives CASSPNEETQYF.

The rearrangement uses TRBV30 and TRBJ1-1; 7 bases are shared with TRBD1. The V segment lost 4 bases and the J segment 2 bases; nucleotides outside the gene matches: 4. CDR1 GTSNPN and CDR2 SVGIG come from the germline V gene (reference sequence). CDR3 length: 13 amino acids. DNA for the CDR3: TGTGCCTGGAAGCCAGGGGGAAACACTGAAGCTTTCTTT. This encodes CAWKPGGNTEAFF.

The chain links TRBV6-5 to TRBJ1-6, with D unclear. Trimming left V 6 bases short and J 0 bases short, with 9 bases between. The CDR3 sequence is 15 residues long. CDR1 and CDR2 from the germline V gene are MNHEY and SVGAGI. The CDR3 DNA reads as TGTGCCAGCAGGGGAGGGAACTCCTATAATTCACCCCTCCACTTT. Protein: CASRGGNSYNSPLHF.

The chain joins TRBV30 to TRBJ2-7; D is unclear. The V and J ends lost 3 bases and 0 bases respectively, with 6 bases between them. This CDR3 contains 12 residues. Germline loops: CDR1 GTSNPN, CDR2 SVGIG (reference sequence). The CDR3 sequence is CAWSPLSYEQYF. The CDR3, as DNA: TGTGCCTGGAGCCCTCTCTCCTACGAGCAGTACTTC.

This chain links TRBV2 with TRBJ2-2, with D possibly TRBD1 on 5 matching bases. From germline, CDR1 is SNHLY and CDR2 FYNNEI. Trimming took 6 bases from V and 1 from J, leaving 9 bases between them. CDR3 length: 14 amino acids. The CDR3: CASRQTENTGELFF. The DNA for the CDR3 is TGTGCCAGCAGGCAGACAGAGAACACCGGGGAGCTGTTTTTT.

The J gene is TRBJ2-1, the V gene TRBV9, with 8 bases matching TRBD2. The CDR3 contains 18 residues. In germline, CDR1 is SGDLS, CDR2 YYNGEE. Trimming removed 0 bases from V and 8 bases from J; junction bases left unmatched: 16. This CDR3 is CASSVGGYSGTSADEQFF. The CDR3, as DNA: TGTGCCAGCAGCGTAGGGGGATATAGCGGGACGTCGGCCGATGAGCAGTTCTTC.